Listed below are T cell receptor beta chains from one sample, sequenced in a study of a mutant IDH1 vaccine in newly diagnosed glioma. What these receptors recognize is not known. This table comes from immunoSEQ multiplex PCR, and its TCRdb copy is limited to in-frame clones, with some not included. The sample records some 66,000 clones, around four fifths being singletons. The specimen comprised PBMCs, sampled from a glioma patient whose treatment included an IDH1 peptide vaccine. The origin of the receptors is a man aged 30 to 39 with glioma. The CDR3 runs from the conserved cysteine through the conserved F or W. The order of the fields is CDR3 protein, CDR3 DNA, V gene, J gene, clone size, D gene. The D gene is left open where the match is weak. The size of a clone is reported for some rows only, either as once, few or many, or as a class for expanded clones.

CDR3 protein: CASSLGGGWNTEAFF
CDR3 DNA: TGCGCCAGCAGCTTGGGGGGTGGCTGGAACACTGAAGCTTTCTTT
V gene: TRBV5-1
J gene: TRBJ1-1
clone size: NA
D gene: NA

CDR3 protein: CASSPERGGETQYF
CDR3 DNA: TGCGCCAGCAGCCCTGAGCGGGGCGGGGAGACCCAGTACTTC
V gene: TRBV5-1
J gene: TRBJ2-5
clone size: NA
D gene: TRBD2

CDR3 protein: CASSYSTQGGLETQYF
CDR3 DNA: TGTGCCAGCAGCTACTCCACACAGGGGGGTTTGGAGACCCAGTACTTC
V gene: TRBV2
J gene: TRBJ2-5
clone size: NA
D gene: TRBD1

CDR3 protein: CASSVGRVKGYTF
CDR3 DNA: TGTGCCAGCAGTGTGGGACGGGTGAAGGGCTACACCTTC
V gene: TRBV6-1
J gene: TRBJ1-2
clone size: NA
D gene: NA

CDR3 protein: CATSRDLVGLNTEAFF
CDR3 DNA: TGTGCCACCAGCAGAGATCTGGTAGGGCTGAACACTGAAGCTTTCTTT
V gene: TRBV15
J gene: TRBJ1-1
clone size: NA
D gene: NA

CDR3 protein: CASSSPGQGSYEQYF
CDR3 DNA: TGTGCCAGCAGTAGCCCGGGACAGGGCTCCTACGAGCAGTACTTC
V gene: TRBV6-5
J gene: TRBJ2-7
clone size: NA
D gene: TRBD1

CDR3 protein: CASSLRGTEAFF
CDR3 DNA: TGTGCCAGCAGCCTCAGGGGCACTGAAGCTTTCTTT
V gene: TRBV7-8
J gene: TRBJ1-1
clone size: NA
D gene: NA

CDR3 protein: CASSTKSWTALAYGEQYF
CDR3 DNA: TGTGCCAGCAGTACCAAGAGCTGGACAGCGCTGGCTTACGGCGAGCAGTACTTC
V gene: TRBV27
J gene: TRBJ2-7
clone size: NA
D gene: NA

CDR3 protein: CASSLKPDSGSQPQHF
CDR3 DNA: TGCGCCAGCAGCTTGAAACCGGATTCAGGGAGTCAGCCCCAGCATTTT
V gene: TRBV5-1
J gene: TRBJ1-5
clone size: NA
D gene: NA

CDR3 protein: CASGETQYF
CDR3 DNA: TGTGCCAGCGGGGAGACCCAGTACTTC
V gene: TRBV3-1/TRBV3-2
J gene: TRBJ2-5
clone size: NA
D gene: NA

CDR3 protein: CASSQVTGAEQFF
CDR3 DNA: TGCGCCAGCAGCCAAGTAACGGGAGCCGAGCAGTTCTTC
V gene: TRBV4-1
J gene: TRBJ2-1
clone size: NA
D gene: NA

CDR3 protein: CASSHGRSTDTQYF
CDR3 DNA: TGTGCCAGCAGCCACGGCCGAAGCACAGATACGCAGTATTTT
V gene: TRBV7-6
J gene: TRBJ2-3
clone size: NA
D gene: NA

CDR3 protein: CSGLRGGAKNIQYF
CDR3 DNA: TGCAGCGGCCTCCGGGGGGGCGCCAAAAACATTCAGTACTTC
V gene: TRBV29-1
J gene: TRBJ2-4
clone size: NA
D gene: TRBD2

CDR3 protein: CASSYSQPKGGNEQFF
CDR3 DNA: TGTGCCAGCAGTTACTCGCAGCCTAAAGGAGGCAATGAGCAGTTCTTC
V gene: TRBV6-5
J gene: TRBJ2-1
clone size: NA
D gene: NA

CDR3 protein: CASSLGHSTDTQYF
CDR3 DNA: TGCGCCAGCAGCTTGGGCCACAGCACAGATACGCAGTATTTT
V gene: TRBV5-1
J gene: TRBJ2-3
clone size: NA
D gene: NA

CDR3 protein: CAWSRRDSRNQPQHF
CDR3 DNA: TGTGCCTGGAGCCGACGGGACAGTCGCAATCAGCCCCAGCATTTT
V gene: TRBV30
J gene: TRBJ1-5
clone size: NA
D gene: TRBD1

CDR3 protein: CAISEVGGFGYGYTF
CDR3 DNA: TGTGCCATCAGTGAGGTGGGGGGCTTCGGCTATGGCTACACCTTC
V gene: TRBV10-3
J gene: TRBJ1-2
clone size: NA
D gene: NA

CDR3 protein: CASSIAGTGVVEQYF
CDR3 DNA: TGTGCCAGTAGTATAGCCGGGACAGGGGTGGTCGAGCAGTACTTC
V gene: TRBV19
J gene: TRBJ2-7
clone size: NA
D gene: TRBD1

CDR3 protein: CASSSTGKREQYF
CDR3 DNA: TGCGCCAGCAGCTCCACAGGGAAACGCGAGCAGTACTTC
V gene: TRBV5-1
J gene: TRBJ2-7
clone size: NA
D gene: NA

CDR3 protein: CASLNRTWRNQPQHF
CDR3 DNA: TGTGCCAGTTTAAACAGGACCTGGAGGAATCAGCCCCAGCATTTT
V gene: TRBV28
J gene: TRBJ1-5
clone size: once
D gene: NA

CDR3 protein: CAIKGTGNEQYF
CDR3 DNA: TGTGCCATCAAAGGGACAGGGAACGAGCAGTACTTC
V gene: TRBV10-3
J gene: TRBJ2-7
clone size: NA
D gene: TRBD1

CDR3 protein: CASTTGGALDTQYF
CDR3 DNA: TGCGCCAGTACGACAGGGGGCGCGTTGGATACGCAGTATTTT
V gene: TRBV5-1
J gene: TRBJ2-3
clone size: NA
D gene: TRBD1

CDR3 protein: CASSYQYNNEKLFF
CDR3 DNA: TGTGCCAGCAGTTACCAGTATAATAATGAAAAACTGTTTTTT
V gene: TRBV6-6
J gene: TRBJ1-4
clone size: NA
D gene: NA

CDR3 protein: CASRQGAPTGELFF
CDR3 DNA: TGTGCCAGCAGACAGGGGGCGCCGACCGGGGAGCTGTTTTTT
V gene: TRBV27
J gene: TRBJ2-2
clone size: NA
D gene: TRBD1

CDR3 protein: CASTKQGAFYEQYF
CDR3 DNA: TGTGCCAGCACAAAACAGGGGGCTTTTTACGAGCAGTACTTC
V gene: TRBV6-1
J gene: TRBJ2-7
clone size: once
D gene: TRBD1

CDR3 protein: CASSPGDRVHEQYF
CDR3 DNA: TGTGCCAGCTCACCCGGGGACAGAGTACACGAGCAGTACTTC
V gene: TRBV18
J gene: TRBJ2-7
clone size: NA
D gene: TRBD1

CDR3 protein: CASSLDSGDGYEQYF
CDR3 DNA: TGCGCCAGCAGCTTGGATAGCGGGGACGGCTACGAGCAGTACTTC
V gene: TRBV5-1
J gene: TRBJ2-7
clone size: NA
D gene: TRBD2

CDR3 protein: CASGAGTGLVQYF
CDR3 DNA: TGTGCCAGTGGGGCCGGGACAGGCCTGGTGCAGTACTTC
V gene: TRBV19
J gene: TRBJ2-7
clone size: NA
D gene: TRBD1

CDR3 protein: CASSPSTGNQPQHF
CDR3 DNA: TGTGCCAGCAGCCCCTCGACGGGTAATCAGCCCCAGCATTTT
V gene: TRBV7-2
J gene: TRBJ1-5
clone size: NA
D gene: NA

CDR3 protein: CASSPTVTYEQYF
CDR3 DNA: TGCGCCAGCAGTCCGACAGTTACCTACGAGCAGTACTTC
V gene: TRBV4-1
J gene: TRBJ2-7
clone size: NA
D gene: NA

CDR3 protein: CASGLITPGVTRRQVNYNEQFF
CDR3 DNA: TGTGCTAGTGGTTTAATAACGCCCGGTGTTACCCGGCGACAGGTGAACTACAATGAGCAGTTCTTC
V gene: TRBV12-5
J gene: TRBJ2-1
clone size: NA
D gene: NA

CDR3 protein: CASSFYGVRGQPQHF
CDR3 DNA: TGTGCCAGCAGTTTCTACGGGGTTCGAGGGCAGCCCCAGCATTTT
V gene: TRBV27
J gene: TRBJ1-5
clone size: NA
D gene: NA

CDR3 protein: CASSPIGGGEKLFF
CDR3 DNA: TGTGCCAGCAGCCCCATAGGAGGCGGAGAAAAACTGTTTTTT
V gene: TRBV7-9
J gene: TRBJ1-4
clone size: NA
D gene: NA

CDR3 protein: CASSLERLAGDQETQYF
CDR3 DNA: TGTGCCAGCAGCTTAGAGAGGCTAGCGGGGGACCAAGAGACCCAGTACTTC
V gene: TRBV7-2
J gene: TRBJ2-5
clone size: NA
D gene: TRBD2

CDR3 protein: CARGAGGTLYSNQPQHF
CDR3 DNA: TGCGCCAGGGGGGCAGGTGGGACACTCTATAGCAATCAGCCCCAGCATTTT
V gene: TRBV10-1
J gene: TRBJ1-5
clone size: NA
D gene: NA

CDR3 protein: CASSLIWGTEAFF
CDR3 DNA: TGCGCCAGCAGCTTAATTTGGGGAACTGAAGCTTTCTTT
V gene: TRBV5-1
J gene: TRBJ1-1
clone size: NA
D gene: NA

CDR3 protein: CATSRLLAGVGNTGELFF
CDR3 DNA: TGTGCCACCAGCAGGCTACTAGCGGGGGTCGGAAACACCGGGGAGCTGTTTTTT
V gene: TRBV15
J gene: TRBJ2-2
clone size: NA
D gene: TRBD2

CDR3 protein: CASSQAGVADTQYF
CDR3 DNA: TGCGCCAGCAGCCAAGCAGGGGTCGCGGATACGCAGTATTTT
V gene: TRBV4-1
J gene: TRBJ2-3
clone size: NA
D gene: NA

CDR3 protein: CASSQDRGTGRGYGYTF
CDR3 DNA: TGTGCCAGCAGCCAAGACAGGGGCACGGGACGGGGCTATGGCTACACCTTC
V gene: TRBV27
J gene: TRBJ1-2
clone size: once
D gene: TRBD1

CDR3 protein: CASSPVRGSEDEQYF
CDR3 DNA: TGTGCCAGCAGCCCTGTCAGGGGCAGTGAGGACGAGCAGTACTTC
V gene: TRBV28
J gene: TRBJ2-7
clone size: NA
D gene: NA

CDR3 protein: CASSLAGVAYEQYF
CDR3 DNA: TGTGCCAGCAGCTTAGCGGGTGTTGCCTACGAGCAGTACTTC
V gene: TRBV11-2
J gene: TRBJ2-7
clone size: NA
D gene: NA

CDR3 protein: CASSLTTGVGYTF
CDR3 DNA: TGTGCCAGCAGCTTGACGACAGGGGTTGGCTACACCTTC
V gene: TRBV11-2
J gene: TRBJ1-2
clone size: NA
D gene: TRBD1

CDR3 protein: CATKREGLRADTQYF
CDR3 DNA: TGTGCCACCAAACGAGAGGGATTGAGGGCAGATACGCAGTATTTT
V gene: TRBV5-8
J gene: TRBJ2-3
clone size: NA
D gene: NA

CDR3 protein: CASRHSNQPQHF
CDR3 DNA: TGTGCCAGCAGGCACAGCAATCAGCCCCAGCATTTT
V gene: TRBV6-1
J gene: TRBJ1-5
clone size: NA
D gene: NA

CDR3 protein: CATSRERVGETQYF
CDR3 DNA: TGTGCCACCAGCAGAGAAAGGGTTGGAGAGACCCAGTACTTC
V gene: TRBV15
J gene: TRBJ2-5
clone size: NA
D gene: NA

CDR3 protein: CASQKSGTDSKGNEKLFF
CDR3 DNA: TGTGCCAGCCAGAAATCCGGGACAGACTCTAAGGGGAATGAAAAACTGTTTTTT
V gene: TRBV27
J gene: TRBJ1-4
clone size: NA
D gene: TRBD1